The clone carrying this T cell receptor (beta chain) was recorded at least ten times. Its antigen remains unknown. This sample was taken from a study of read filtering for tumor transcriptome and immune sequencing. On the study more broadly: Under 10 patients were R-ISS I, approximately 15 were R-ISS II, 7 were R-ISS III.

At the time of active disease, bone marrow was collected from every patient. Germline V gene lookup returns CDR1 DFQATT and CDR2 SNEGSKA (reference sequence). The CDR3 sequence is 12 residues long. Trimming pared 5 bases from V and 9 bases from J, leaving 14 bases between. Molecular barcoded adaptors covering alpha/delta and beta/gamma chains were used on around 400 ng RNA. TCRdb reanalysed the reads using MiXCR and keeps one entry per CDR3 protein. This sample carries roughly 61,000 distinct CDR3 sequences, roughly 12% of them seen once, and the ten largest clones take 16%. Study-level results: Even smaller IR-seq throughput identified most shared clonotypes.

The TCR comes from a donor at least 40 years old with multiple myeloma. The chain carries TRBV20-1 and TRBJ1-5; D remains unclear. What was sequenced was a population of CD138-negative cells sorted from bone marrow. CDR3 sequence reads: CSARMTSRPQHF. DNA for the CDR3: TGCAGTGCTCGGATGACATCCCGGCCCCAGCATTTT.